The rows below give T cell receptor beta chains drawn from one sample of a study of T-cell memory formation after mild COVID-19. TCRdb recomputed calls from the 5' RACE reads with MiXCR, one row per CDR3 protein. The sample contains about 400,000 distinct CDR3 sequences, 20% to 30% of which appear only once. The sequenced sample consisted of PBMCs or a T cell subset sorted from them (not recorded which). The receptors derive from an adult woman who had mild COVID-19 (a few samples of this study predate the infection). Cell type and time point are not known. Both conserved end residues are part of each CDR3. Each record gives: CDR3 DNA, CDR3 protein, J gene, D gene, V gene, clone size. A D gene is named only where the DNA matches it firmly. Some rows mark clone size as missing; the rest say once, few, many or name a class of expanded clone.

CDR3 DNA: TGTGCCAGCAGTTATTCGGAACTAGTCGCCAATGAGCAGTTCTTC; CDR3 protein: CASSYSELVANEQFF; J gene: TRBJ2-1; D gene: .; V gene: TRBV6-2/TRBV6-3; clone size: few
CDR3 DNA: TGTGCCAGCAGCCCTAGCAGGAATGAGCAGTTCTTC; CDR3 protein: CASSPSRNEQFF; J gene: TRBJ2-1; D gene: .; V gene: TRBV13; clone size: few
CDR3 DNA: TGTGCCAGCAGCCTAGGCGGGGATAATACGCAGTATTTT; CDR3 protein: CASSLGGDNTQYF; J gene: TRBJ2-3; D gene: .; V gene: TRBV11-3; clone size: once
CDR3 DNA: TGCAGTGCAGCGATGGGGACTAGCGGGGGGAACAATGAGCAGTTCTTC; CDR3 protein: CSAAMGTSGGNNEQFF; J gene: TRBJ2-1; D gene: TRBD2; V gene: TRBV20-1; clone size: few
CDR3 DNA: TGTGCCAGCAGCCCGGCTGGGGTCGTAGGGCCCTACGAGCAGTACTTC; CDR3 protein: CASSPAGVVGPYEQYF; J gene: TRBJ2-7; D gene: .; V gene: TRBV11-1; clone size: few
CDR3 DNA: TGTGCCACCAGCAGGGGCCGGAGCGGGGAGCTGTTTTTT; CDR3 protein: CATSRGRSGELFF; J gene: TRBJ2-2; D gene: .; V gene: TRBV15; clone size: .
CDR3 DNA: TGTGCCAGCAGCCAAGGAGGAGCAACTTACGAGCAGTACTTC; CDR3 protein: CASSQGGATYEQYF; J gene: TRBJ2-7; D gene: .; V gene: TRBV4-2; clone size: few
CDR3 DNA: TGTGCCAGCAGCTTAGGACAGCTCTATGGCTACACCTTC; CDR3 protein: CASSLGQLYGYTF; J gene: TRBJ1-2; D gene: .; V gene: TRBV11-2; clone size: many
CDR3 DNA: TGTGCCAGCAGCACCAGTCGGGGGGCTGGTGAAGCTTTCTTT; CDR3 protein: CASSTSRGAGEAFF; J gene: TRBJ1-1; D gene: .; V gene: TRBV7-3; clone size: once
CDR3 DNA: TGCAGTGCTAGAGAAACTAGCGGGGTGTCCTACGAGCAGTACTTC; CDR3 protein: CSARETSGVSYEQYF; J gene: TRBJ2-7; D gene: TRBD2; V gene: TRBV20-1; clone size: few
CDR3 DNA: TGTGCCATCAGGGGGACTGGACCGGAGGAGCAGTACTTC; CDR3 protein: CAIRGTGPEEQYF; J gene: TRBJ2-7; D gene: .; V gene: TRBV10-3; clone size: few
CDR3 DNA: TGTGCCACCAGTGCTGCCGGGACAGGGCTTTACGAGCAGTACTTC; CDR3 protein: CATSAAGTGLYEQYF; J gene: TRBJ2-7; D gene: TRBD1; V gene: TRBV24-1; clone size: few
CDR3 DNA: TGCAGCACCAGCAGGACAGCGGGGGACTATGGCTACACCTTC; CDR3 protein: CSTSRTAGDYGYTF; J gene: TRBJ1-2; D gene: .; V gene: TRBV29-1; clone size: .
CDR3 DNA: TGTGCCAGCAGCCGGGACAGTAACCAAGAGACCCAGTACTTC; CDR3 protein: CASSRDSNQETQYF; J gene: TRBJ2-5; D gene: TRBD1; V gene: TRBV7-3; clone size: .
CDR3 DNA: TGCGCCAGCAGCCCCCGTTGGGGGGCGCCTTCCACTGAAGCTTTCTTT; CDR3 protein: CASSPRWGAPSTEAFF; J gene: TRBJ1-1; D gene: .; V gene: TRBV4-1; clone size: .
CDR3 DNA: TGTGCCAGGCTTACGGGCGGGGGCTCCCACGAGCAGTACTTC; CDR3 protein: CARLTGGGSHEQYF; J gene: TRBJ2-7; D gene: .; V gene: TRBV19; clone size: .
CDR3 DNA: TGTGCCAGCCAATGGGGAGTCGGTGAGCAGTTCTTC; CDR3 protein: CASQWGVGEQFF; J gene: TRBJ2-1; D gene: .; V gene: TRBV19; clone size: once
CDR3 DNA: TGTGCCAGCTCACCTCGGGCGGGAGGGCTCAATGAGCAGTTCTTC; CDR3 protein: CASSPRAGGLNEQFF; J gene: TRBJ2-1; D gene: TRBD2; V gene: TRBV18; clone size: .
CDR3 DNA: TGTGCCAGCAGCGTTGGGACGGTGGAGGGTGAAAAACTGTTTTTT; CDR3 protein: CASSVGTVEGEKLFF; J gene: TRBJ1-4; D gene: .; V gene: TRBV9; clone size: .
CDR3 DNA: TGTGCCAGCAGACCTTCAGCAGGGCTGGTTAATGAAAAACTGTTTTTT; CDR3 protein: CASRPSAGLVNEKLFF; J gene: TRBJ1-4; D gene: .; V gene: TRBV27; clone size: .
CDR3 DNA: TGTGCCAGCAGCTTAGCGGAGGGGGGCGGCACTGAAGCTTTCTTT; CDR3 protein: CASSLAEGGGTEAFF; J gene: TRBJ1-1; D gene: .; V gene: TRBV7-6; clone size: .
CDR3 DNA: TGCAGTGCTAGAGATGGGGCCGACAGGCCGGGTTTAGCTTTCTTT; CDR3 protein: CSARDGADRPGLAFF; J gene: TRBJ1-1; D gene: .; V gene: TRBV20-1; clone size: few
CDR3 DNA: TGCAGTCCAAGGGACTCGGGGGCCGTTGCCTCCTACAATGAGCAGTTCTTC; CDR3 protein: CSPRDSGAVASYNEQFF; J gene: TRBJ2-1; D gene: .; V gene: TRBV20-1; clone size: medium-sized
CDR3 DNA: TGCAGTGTCGCGGGCACTAGCGGGATTGGCAATGAGCAGTTCTTC; CDR3 protein: CSVAGTSGIGNEQFF; J gene: TRBJ2-1; D gene: TRBD2; V gene: TRBV20-1; clone size: few
CDR3 DNA: TGTGCCACCAGCAGAGTGGAGGGATCCGAGCAGTACTTC; CDR3 protein: CATSRVEGSEQYF; J gene: TRBJ2-7; D gene: .; V gene: TRBV15; clone size: .
CDR3 DNA: TGCGCCAGCAGCTCGGGGGCCGACGCCCTCTCCTACGAGCAGTACTTC; CDR3 protein: CASSSGADALSYEQYF; J gene: TRBJ2-7; D gene: .; V gene: TRBV5-1; clone size: few
CDR3 DNA: TGTGCCAGCAGCTTAGGAAGGGGGAATTCACCCCTCCACTTT; CDR3 protein: CASSLGRGNSPLHF; J gene: TRBJ1-6; D gene: .; V gene: TRBV7-2; clone size: few
CDR3 DNA: TGCGCCAGCAGCCAATTCACGGGGAACACTGAAGCTTTCTTT; CDR3 protein: CASSQFTGNTEAFF; J gene: TRBJ1-1; D gene: .; V gene: TRBV4-3; clone size: few
CDR3 DNA: TGTGCTAGCAGCTTATATCAGGGTCCCTACGAGCAGTACTTC; CDR3 protein: CASSLYQGPYEQYF; J gene: TRBJ2-7; D gene: .; V gene: TRBV7-7; clone size: many